This T cell receptor beta chain derives from a study of radiotherapy plus CTLA-4 blockade in lung cancer. Notes on this clone: Its antigen is undetermined.

This CDR3 comprises 15 residues. Germline CDR1 reads MNHNY; CDR2 reads SVGAGI (reference sequence). V lost 3 bases to trimming and J lost 4 bases, with 15 bases between them. Focal radiation and CTLA-4 blockade (ipilimumab) were tested in chemo-refractory metastatic non-small-cell lung cancer patients. General study results and limits: Reports identified early blood T cell clone dynamics, with interferon-beta, as the best response predictor.

This table comes from immunoSEQ multiplex PCR, and its TCRdb copy is limited to in-frame clones, with some not included. The sample has 80,000 to 100,000 clones, around 83% seen once. The chain has TRBV6-6 and TRBJ2-5, with TRBD2 as a possible D gene (5 bases). The TCR originated in a human donor with non-small cell lung cancer who had a partial response to radiotherapy plus ipilimumab. The sequenced sample was peripheral blood, obtained from a patient treated with radiotherapy plus ipilimumab. The CDR3 loop is CASSYLGAMGETQYF. CDR3 sequence (DNA): TGTGCCAGCAGTTATTTGGGAGCCATGGGAGAGACCCAGTACTTC.